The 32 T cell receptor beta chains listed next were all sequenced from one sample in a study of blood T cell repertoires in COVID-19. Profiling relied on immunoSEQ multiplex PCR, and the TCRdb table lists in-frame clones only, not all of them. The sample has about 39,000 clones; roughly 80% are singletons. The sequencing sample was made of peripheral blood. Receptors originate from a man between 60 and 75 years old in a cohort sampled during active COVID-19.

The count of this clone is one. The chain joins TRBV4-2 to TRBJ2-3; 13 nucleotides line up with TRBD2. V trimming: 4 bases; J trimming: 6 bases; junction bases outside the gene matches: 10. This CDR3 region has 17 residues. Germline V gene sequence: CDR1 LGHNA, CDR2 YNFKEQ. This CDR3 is CASSRGTSGAVGDTQYF. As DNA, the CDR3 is TGTGCCAGCAGCCGGGGGACTAGCGGGGCCGTTGGGGATACGCAGTATTTT.

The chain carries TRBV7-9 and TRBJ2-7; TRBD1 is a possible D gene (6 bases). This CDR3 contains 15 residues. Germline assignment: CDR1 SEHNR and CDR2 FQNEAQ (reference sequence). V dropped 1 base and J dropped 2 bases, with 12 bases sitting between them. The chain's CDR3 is CASSLVPDRTYEQYF. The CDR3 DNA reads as TGTGCCAGCAGCTTAGTCCCCGACAGGACCTACGAGCAGTACTTC. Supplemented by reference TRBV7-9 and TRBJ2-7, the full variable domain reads DTGVSQNPRHKITKRGQNVTFRCDPISEHNRLYWYRQTLGQGPEFLTYFQNEAQLEKSRLLSDRFSAERPKGSFSTLEIQRTEQGDSAMYLCASSLVPDRTYEQYFGPGTRLTVT.

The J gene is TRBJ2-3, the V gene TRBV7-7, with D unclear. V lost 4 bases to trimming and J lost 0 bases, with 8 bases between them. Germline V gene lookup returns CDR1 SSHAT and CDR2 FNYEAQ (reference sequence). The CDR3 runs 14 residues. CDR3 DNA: TGTGCCAGCAGCTCACTTACTAGCACAGATACGCAGTATTTT. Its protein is CASSSLTSTDTQYF. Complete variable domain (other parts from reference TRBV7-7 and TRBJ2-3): GAGVSQSPRYKVTKRGQDVTLRCDPISSHATLYWYQQALGQGPEFLTYFNYEAQPDKSGLPSDRFSAERPEGSISTLTIQRTEQRDSAMYRCASSSLTSTDTQYFGPGTRLTVL.

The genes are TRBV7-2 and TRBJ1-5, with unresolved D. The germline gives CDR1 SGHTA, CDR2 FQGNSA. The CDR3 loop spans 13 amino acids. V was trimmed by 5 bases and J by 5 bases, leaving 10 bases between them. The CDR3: CASSPRRDQPQHF. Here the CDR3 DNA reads TGTGCCAGCAGCCCCCGGCGGGATCAGCCCCAGCATTTT.

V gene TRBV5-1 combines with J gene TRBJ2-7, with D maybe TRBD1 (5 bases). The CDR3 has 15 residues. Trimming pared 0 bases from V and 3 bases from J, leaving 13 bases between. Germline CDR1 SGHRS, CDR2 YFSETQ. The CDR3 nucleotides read TGCGCCAGCAGCTTGGCCAGTGGAAGGGGCTACGAGCAGTACTTC. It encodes CASSLASGRGYEQYF.

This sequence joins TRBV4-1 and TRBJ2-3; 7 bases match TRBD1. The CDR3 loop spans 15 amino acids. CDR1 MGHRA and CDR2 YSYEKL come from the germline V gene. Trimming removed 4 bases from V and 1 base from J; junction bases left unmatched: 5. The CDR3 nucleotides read TGCGCCAGCAGCCGAGACAGGGCGGGCACAGATACGCAGTATTTT. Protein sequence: CASSRDRAGTDTQYF.

CDR3 DNA: TGTGCCAGCAGCCCAAGCCCCCCGGGGGAGCAGTACTTC. This gives the protein CASSPSPPGEQYF. The chain recombines TRBV5-5 with TRBJ2-7; possible D gene TRBD2, 5 bases. CDR3 length: 13 amino acids. Germline values: CDR1 SGHKS, CDR2 YYEKEE (reference sequence). The V and J ends lost 4 bases and 7 bases respectively, with 15 bases between them.

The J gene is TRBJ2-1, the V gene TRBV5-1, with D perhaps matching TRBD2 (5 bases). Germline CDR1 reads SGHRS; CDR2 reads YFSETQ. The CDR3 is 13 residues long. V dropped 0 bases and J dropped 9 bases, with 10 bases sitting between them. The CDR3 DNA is TGCGCCAGCAGCTTGGCGGGGTTCAGTGAGCAGTTCTTC. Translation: CASSLAGFSEQFF.

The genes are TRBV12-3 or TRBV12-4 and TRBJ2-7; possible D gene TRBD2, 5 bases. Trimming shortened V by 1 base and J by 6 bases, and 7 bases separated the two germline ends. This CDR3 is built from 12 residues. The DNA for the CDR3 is TGTGCCAGCAGTTTAGGAGGGCGCGAGCAGTACTTC. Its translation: CASSLGGREQYF.

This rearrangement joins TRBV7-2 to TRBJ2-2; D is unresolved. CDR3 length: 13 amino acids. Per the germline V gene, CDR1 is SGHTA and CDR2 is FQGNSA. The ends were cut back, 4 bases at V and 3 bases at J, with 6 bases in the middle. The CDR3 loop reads CASSSTDTGELFF. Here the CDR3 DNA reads TGTGCCAGCAGCTCCACAGACACCGGGGAGCTGTTTTTT.

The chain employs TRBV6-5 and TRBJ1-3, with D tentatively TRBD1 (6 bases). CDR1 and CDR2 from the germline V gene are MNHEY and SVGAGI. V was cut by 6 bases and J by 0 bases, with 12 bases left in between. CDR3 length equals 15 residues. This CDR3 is CASSEGGFSGNTIYF. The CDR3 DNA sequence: TGTGCCAGCAGCGAGGGGGGGTTCTCTGGAAACACCATATATTTT.

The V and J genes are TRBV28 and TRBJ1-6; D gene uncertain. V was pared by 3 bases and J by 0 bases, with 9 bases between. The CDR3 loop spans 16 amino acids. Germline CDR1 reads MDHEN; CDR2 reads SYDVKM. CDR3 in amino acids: CASSFLGSSYNSPLHF. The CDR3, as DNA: TGTGCCAGCAGTTTTCTCGGGAGCTCCTATAATTCACCCCTCCACTTT.

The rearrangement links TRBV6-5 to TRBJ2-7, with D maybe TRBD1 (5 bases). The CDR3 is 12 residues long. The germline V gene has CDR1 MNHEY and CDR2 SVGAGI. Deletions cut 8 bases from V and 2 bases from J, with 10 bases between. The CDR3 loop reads CASATGTYEQYF. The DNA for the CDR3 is TGTGCCAGCGCAACAGGCACCTACGAGCAGTACTTC.

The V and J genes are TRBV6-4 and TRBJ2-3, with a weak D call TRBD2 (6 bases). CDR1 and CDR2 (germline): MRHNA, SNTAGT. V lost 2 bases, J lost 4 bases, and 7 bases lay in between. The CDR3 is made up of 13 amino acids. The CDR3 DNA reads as TGTGCCAGCAGTGACGGAGGGGCAGATACGCAGTATTTT. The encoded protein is CASSDGGADTQYF.

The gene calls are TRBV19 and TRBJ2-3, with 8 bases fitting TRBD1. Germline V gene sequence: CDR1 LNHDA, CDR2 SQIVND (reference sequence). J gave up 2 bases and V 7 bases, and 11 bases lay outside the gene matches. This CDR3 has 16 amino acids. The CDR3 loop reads CASTRRGTGHTDTQYF. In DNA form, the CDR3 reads TGTGCCAGTACCAGGAGGGGGACAGGACACACAGATACGCAGTATTTT.

CDR3 bases: TGTGCCACCTTACAGGGGAACACTGAAGCTTTCTTT. It codes for CATLQGNTEAFF. V is TRBV10-3 and J is TRBJ1-1; D is perhaps TRBD1 (6 bases). V was trimmed by 10 bases and J by 1 base, leaving 10 bases between them. This CDR3 contains 12 residues. Germline V gives CDR1 ENHRY, CDR2 SYGVKD.

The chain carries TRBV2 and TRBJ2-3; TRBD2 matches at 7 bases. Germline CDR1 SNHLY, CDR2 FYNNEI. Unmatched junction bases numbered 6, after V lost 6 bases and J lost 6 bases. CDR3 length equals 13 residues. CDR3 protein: CASRAGDGDTQYF. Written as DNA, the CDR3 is TGTGCCAGCAGGGCGGGGGACGGCGATACGCAGTATTTT.

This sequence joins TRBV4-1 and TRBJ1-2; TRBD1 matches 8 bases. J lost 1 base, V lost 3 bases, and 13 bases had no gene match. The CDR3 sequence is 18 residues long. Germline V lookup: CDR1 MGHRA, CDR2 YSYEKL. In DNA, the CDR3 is TGCGCCAGCAGCCAGACCGGGACAGGCCTCAGGGGTAACTATGGCTACACCTTC. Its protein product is CASSQTGTGLRGNYGYTF.

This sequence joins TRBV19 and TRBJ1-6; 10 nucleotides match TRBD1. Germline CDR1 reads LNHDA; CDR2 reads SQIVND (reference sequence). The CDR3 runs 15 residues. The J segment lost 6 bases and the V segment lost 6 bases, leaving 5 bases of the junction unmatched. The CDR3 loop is CASSSGTGVNSPLHF. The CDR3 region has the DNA TGTGCCAGTAGCTCCGGGACAGGGGTTAATTCACCCCTCCACTTT.

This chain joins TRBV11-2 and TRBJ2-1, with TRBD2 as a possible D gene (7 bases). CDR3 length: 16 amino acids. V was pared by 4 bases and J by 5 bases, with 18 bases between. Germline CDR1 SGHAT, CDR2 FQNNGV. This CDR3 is CASSSPWGGQNNEQFF. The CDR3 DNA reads TGTGCCAGCAGCTCCCCATGGGGGGGGCAAAACAATGAGCAGTTCTTC.

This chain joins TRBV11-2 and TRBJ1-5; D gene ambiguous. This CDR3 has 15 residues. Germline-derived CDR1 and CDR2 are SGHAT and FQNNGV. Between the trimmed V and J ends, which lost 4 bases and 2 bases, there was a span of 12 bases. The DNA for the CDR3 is TGTGCCAGCAGCTCTAGTCCCCTTGGCAATCAGCCCCAGCATTTT. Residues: CASSSSPLGNQPQHF.

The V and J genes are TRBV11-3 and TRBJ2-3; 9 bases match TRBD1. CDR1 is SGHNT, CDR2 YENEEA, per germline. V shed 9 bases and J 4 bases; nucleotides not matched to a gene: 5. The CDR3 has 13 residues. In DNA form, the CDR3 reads TGTGCCAGTCAACAGGGGGCCGCAGATACGCAGTATTTT. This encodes CASQQGAADTQYF.

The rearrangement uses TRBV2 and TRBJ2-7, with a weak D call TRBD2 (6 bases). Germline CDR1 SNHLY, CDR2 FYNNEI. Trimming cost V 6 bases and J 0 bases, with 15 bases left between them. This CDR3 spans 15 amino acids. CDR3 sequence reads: CASSGGTSISYEQYF. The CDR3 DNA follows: TGTGCCAGCAGCGGGGGTACTAGCATCTCCTACGAGCAGTACTTC.

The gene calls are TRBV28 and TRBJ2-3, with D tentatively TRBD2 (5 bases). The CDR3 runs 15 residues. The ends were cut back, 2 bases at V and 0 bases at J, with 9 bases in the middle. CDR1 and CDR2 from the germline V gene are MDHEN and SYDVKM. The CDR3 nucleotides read TGTGCCAGCAGTTTAGGGGAGACTAGCACAGATACGCAGTATTTT. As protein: CASSLGETSTDTQYF.

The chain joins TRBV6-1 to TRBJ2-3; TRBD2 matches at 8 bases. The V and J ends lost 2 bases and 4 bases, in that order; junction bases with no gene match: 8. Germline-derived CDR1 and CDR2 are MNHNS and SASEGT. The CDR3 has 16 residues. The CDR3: CASSEWGGRSADTQYF. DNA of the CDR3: TGTGCCAGCAGTGAATGGGGCGGGAGGAGCGCAGATACGCAGTATTTT.

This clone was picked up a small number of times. CDR3 loop: CASSLAGTGGNTIYF. In DNA, the CDR3 is TGTGCCAGCAGCTTGGCCGGGACAGGCGGAAACACCATATATTTT. The chain is built from TRBV5-8 and TRBJ1-3; 8 nucleotides agree with TRBD1. Germline CDR1 SGHTS, CDR2 YDEGEE. The CDR3 is 15 amino acids. Losses at the gene ends were 0 bases for V and 4 bases for J; bases not matched to a gene: 3. The full variable domain, rest sourced from reference TRBV5-8 and TRBJ1-3, is EAGVTQSPTHLIKTRGQQATLRCSPISGHTSVYWYQQALGLGLQFLLWYDEGEERNRGNFPPRFSGRQFPNYSSELNVNALELEDSALYLCASSLAGTGGNTIYFGEGSWLTVV.

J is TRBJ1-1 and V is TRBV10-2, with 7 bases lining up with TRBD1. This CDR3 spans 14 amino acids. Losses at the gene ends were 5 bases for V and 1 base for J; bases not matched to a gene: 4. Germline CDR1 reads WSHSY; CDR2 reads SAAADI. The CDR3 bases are TGCGCCAGCAGTCTACAGGGGAAGAACACTGAAGCTTTCTTT. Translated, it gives CASSLQGKNTEAFF.

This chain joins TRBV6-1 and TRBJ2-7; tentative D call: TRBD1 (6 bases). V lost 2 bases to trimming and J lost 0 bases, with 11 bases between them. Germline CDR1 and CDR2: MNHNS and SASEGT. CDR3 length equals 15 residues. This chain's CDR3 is CASSEMGASSYEQYF. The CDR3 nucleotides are TGTGCCAGCAGTGAAATGGGGGCTAGCTCCTACGAGCAGTACTTC.

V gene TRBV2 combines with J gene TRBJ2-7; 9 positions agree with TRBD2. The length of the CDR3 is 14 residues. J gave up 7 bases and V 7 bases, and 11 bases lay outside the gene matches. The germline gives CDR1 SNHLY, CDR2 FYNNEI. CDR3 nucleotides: TGTGCCAGCACGGGATTAGCGGGGGCCCTGGAGCAGTACTTC. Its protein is CASTGLAGALEQYF.

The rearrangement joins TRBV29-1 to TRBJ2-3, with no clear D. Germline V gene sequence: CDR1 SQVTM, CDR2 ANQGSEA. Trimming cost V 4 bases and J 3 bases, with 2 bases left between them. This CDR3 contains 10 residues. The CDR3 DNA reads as TGCAGCGTTGTAACAGATACGCAGTATTTT. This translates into CSVVTDTQYF.

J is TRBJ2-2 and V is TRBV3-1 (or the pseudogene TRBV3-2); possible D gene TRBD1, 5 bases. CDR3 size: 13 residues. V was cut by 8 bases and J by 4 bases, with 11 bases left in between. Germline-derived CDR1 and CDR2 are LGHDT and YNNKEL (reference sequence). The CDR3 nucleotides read TGTGCCAGCGTACAGGCAGGCACCGGGGAGCTGTTTTTT. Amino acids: CASVQAGTGELFF.

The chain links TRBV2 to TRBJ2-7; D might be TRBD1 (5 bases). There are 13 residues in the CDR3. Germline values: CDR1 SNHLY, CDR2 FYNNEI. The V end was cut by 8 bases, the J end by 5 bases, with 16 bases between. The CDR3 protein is CASLQGKGDEQYF. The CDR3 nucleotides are TGTGCCAGCCTCCAAGGTAAAGGGGACGAGCAGTACTTC.